This entry features one TCR beta chain sequence. Its antigen is still unknown. The source of the sample is a study of graft-versus-host responses after intestinal transplantation. In the study overall: Recipients underwent multivisceral, liver-intestinal, or isolated intestinal transplants. Induction with anti-thymocyte globulin, then tacrolimus and steroids for about 3 years, was given to all recipients.

Assay used: immunoSEQ multiplex PCR; TCRdb lists only in-frame clones, some missing. The sample records tens of thousands of clones, 85% to 95% being singletons. Overall study results and limits: Among recipient marrow samples, GvH clones were found; some appeared first in ileum or blood.

Trimming took off 11 bases at V and 4 bases at J, with 18 bases between the two ends. The CDR3 consists of 14 residues. Germline lookup yields CDR1 WNHNN and CDR2 SYGVQD (reference sequence). The chain couples TRBV10-1 to TRBJ2-1; tentative D call: TRBD2 (7 bases). Source: unstimulated CD8+ T cells sorted from spleen or lymph node cells, taken before transplant. The TCR sequence derives from a human donor who was the organ donor for an intestinal transplant. For the CDR3, the DNA is TGCGCCCGGAGGGGCGGGGGCTCTTACAATGAGCAGTTCTTC. Translated: CARRGGGSYNEQFF.